A single T cell receptor (beta chain) is shown here with its context. This record belongs to a study of CD8 T cells in Susac syndrome. Sequencing of TCR beta, carried out with a high-throughput approach, was applied to CD8+ and CD4+ T cells from the blood. The RNA input was about 0.5 to 1 ug, and it was reverse transcribed with random hexamers. TCRdb fed the immunoSEQ multiplex PCR reads into MiXCR, producing one record per CDR3 protein. The profile shows 330,000 or so distinct CDR3 sequences, 70% to 90% of them singletons. This CDR3 has 14 amino acids. Per the germline V gene, CDR1 is MNHEY and CDR2 is SVGEGT. The V gene lost 2 bases and the J gene lost 4 bases, with 11 bases spanning the gap.

Sequencing was performed on CD8+ T cells from PBMCs. This sequence originates from a human donor with multiple sclerosis. This chain joins TRBV6-2 or TRBV6-3 and TRBJ2-5; perhaps D is TRBD1 or TRBD2 (5 bases each). As DNA, the CDR3 is TGTGCCAGCAGTTACCTGGGGGACCGAGAGACCCAGTACTTC. Amino acid sequence: CASSYLGDRETQYF.